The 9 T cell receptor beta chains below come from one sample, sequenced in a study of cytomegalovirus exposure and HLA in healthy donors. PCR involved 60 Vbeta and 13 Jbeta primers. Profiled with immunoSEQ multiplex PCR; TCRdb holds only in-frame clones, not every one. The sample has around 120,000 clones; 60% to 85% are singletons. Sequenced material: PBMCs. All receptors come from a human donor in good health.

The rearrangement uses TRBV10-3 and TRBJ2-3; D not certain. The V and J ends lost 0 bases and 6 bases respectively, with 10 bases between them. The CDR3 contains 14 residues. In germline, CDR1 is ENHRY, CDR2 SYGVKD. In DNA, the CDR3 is TGTGCCATCAGTGAGTCCGGTTTTTTTGATACGCAGTATTTT. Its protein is CAISESGFFDTQYF.

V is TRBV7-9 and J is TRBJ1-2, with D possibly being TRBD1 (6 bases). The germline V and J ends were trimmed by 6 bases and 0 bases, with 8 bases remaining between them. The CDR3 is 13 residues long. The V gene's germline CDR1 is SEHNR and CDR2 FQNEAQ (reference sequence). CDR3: CASSPGANYGYTF. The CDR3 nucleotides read TGTGCCAGCAGTCCAGGGGCTAACTATGGCTACACCTTC.

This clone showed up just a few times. CDR3 DNA sequence: TGTGCCAGCAGCTGGGGTAGGACTACTGAAGCTTTCTTT. Its protein is CASSWGRTTEAFF. V gene TRBV28 combines with J gene TRBJ1-1; D is undetermined. V was shortened by 6 bases and J by 5 bases, with 13 bases between the two germline ends. This CDR3 has 13 residues. CDR1 is MDHEN and CDR2 is SYDVKM in the germline V gene.

The CDR3 DNA follows: TGTGCCACCTCGACTCCGGACTCCCGTGACGAGCAGTACTTC. This gives the protein CATSTPDSRDEQYF. V is TRBV6-6 and J is TRBJ2-7, with a weak D call TRBD2 (5 bases). In germline, CDR1 is MNHNY, CDR2 SVGAGI (reference sequence). Trimming took off 10 bases at V and 5 bases at J, with 21 bases between the two ends. The CDR3 is 14 amino acids.

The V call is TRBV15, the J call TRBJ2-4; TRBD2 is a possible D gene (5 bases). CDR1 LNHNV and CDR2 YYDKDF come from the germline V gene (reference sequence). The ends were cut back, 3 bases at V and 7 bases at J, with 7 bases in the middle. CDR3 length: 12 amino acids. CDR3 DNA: TGTGCCACCAGCAGGGACTTCAACATTCAGTACTTC. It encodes CATSRDFNIQYF.

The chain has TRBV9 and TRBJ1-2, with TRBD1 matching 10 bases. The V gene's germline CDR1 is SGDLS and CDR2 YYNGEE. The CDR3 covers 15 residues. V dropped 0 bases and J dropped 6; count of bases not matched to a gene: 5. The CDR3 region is CASSVVSGQGNGYTF. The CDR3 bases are TGTGCCAGCAGCGTAGTATCGGGACAGGGGAATGGCTACACCTTC. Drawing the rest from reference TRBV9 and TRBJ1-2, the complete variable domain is DSGVTQTPKHLITATGQRVTLRCSPRSGDLSVYWYQQSLDQGLQFLIQYYNGEERAKGNILERFSAQQFPDLHSELNLSSLELGDSALYFCASSVVSGQGNGYTFGSGTRLTVV.

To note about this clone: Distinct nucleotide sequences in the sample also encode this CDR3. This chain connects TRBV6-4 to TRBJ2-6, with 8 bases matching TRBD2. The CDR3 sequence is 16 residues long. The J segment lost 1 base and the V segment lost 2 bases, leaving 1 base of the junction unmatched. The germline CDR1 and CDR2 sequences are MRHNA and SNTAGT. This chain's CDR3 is CASSDSGGSGANVLTF. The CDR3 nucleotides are TGTGCCAGCAGTGACAGCGGGGGTTCTGGGGCCAACGTCCTGACTTTC.

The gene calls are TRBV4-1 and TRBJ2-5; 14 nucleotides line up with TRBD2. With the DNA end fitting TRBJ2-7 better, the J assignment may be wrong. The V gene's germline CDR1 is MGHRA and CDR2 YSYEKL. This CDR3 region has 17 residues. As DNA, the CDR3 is TGCGCCAGCAGCCAAGATGCAGGACTAGCGGGGGGCTACGAGCAGTACTTC. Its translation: CASSQDAGLAGGYEQYF.

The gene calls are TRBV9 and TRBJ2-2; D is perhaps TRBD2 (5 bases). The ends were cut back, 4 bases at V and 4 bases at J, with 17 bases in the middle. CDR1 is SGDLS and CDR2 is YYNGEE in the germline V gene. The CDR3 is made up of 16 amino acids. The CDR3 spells CASSPRGRDFTGELFF. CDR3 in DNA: TGTGCCAGCAGCCCCCGGGGAAGGGATTTCACCGGGGAGCTGTTTTTT.